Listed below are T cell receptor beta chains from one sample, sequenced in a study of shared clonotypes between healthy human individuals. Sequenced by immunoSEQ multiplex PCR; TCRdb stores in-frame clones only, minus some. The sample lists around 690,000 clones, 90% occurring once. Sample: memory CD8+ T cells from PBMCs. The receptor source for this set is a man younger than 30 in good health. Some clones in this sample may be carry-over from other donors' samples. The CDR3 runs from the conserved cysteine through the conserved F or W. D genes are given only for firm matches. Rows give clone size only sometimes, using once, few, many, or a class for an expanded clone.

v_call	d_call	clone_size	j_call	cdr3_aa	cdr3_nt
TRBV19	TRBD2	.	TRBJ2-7	CASSIKTSGAYEQYF	TGTGCCAGTAGTATCAAGACTAGCGGGGCCTACGAGCAGTACTTC
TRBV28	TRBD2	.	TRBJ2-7	CASSFRGLAGDEQYF	TGTGCCAGCAGTTTCCGAGGACTAGCGGGAGACGAGCAGTACTTC
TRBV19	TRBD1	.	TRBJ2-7	CASSIGPTGTHEQYF	TGTGCCAGTAGTATAGGTCCGACAGGGACCCACGAGCAGTACTTC
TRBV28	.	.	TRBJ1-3	CASNPMLSSGNTIYF	TGTGCCAGCAACCCCATGCTGAGCTCTGGAAACACCATATATTTT
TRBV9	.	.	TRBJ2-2	CASSVEGSVAGELFF	TGTGCCAGCAGCGTAGAAGGGTCAGTGGCCGGGGAGCTGTTTTTT
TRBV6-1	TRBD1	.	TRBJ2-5	CASSEAWDRGLQETQYF	TGTGCCAGCAGTGAAGCCTGGGACAGGGGGTTACAAGAGACCCAGTACTTC
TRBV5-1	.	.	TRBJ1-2	CASSLGVGPMPRYGYTF	TGCGCCAGCAGCTTGGGGGTGGGGCCGATGCCACGCTATGGCTACACCTTC
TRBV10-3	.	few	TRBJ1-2	CAISEFPMSGQYYGYTF	TGTGCCATCAGTGAGTTCCCTATGTCAGGGCAATACTATGGCTACACCTTC
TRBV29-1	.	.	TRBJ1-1	CSVEGGRQPNTEAFF	TGCAGCGTTGAAGGAGGGCGACAGCCGAACACTGAAGCTTTCTTT
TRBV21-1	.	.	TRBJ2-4	CASSPMGPRGSCQNIQYF	TGTGCCAGCAGCCCCATGGGGCCGAGGGGCAGCTGCCAAAACATTCAGTACTTC
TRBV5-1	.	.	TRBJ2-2	CASSPRQAPTGELFF	TGCGCCAGCAGCCCAAGACAGGCCCCCACCGGGGAGCTGTTTTTT
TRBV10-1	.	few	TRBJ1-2	CASSERGRELGGYTF	TGCGCCAGCAGTGAGAGGGGCAGGGAACTTGGCGGCTACACCTTC
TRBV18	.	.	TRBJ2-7	CASSPPGIYEQYF	TGTGCCAGCTCACCACCAGGGATCTACGAGCAGTACTTC
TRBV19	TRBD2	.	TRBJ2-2	CASRGLAGKYTGELFF	TGTGCCAGTAGGGGACTAGCGGGAAAATACACCGGGGAGCTGTTTTTT
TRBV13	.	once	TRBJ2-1	CASSYGPTSYNEQFF	TGTGCCAGCAGCTACGGCCCTACCTCCTACAATGAGCAGTTCTTC
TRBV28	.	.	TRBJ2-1	CASSGWEQFF	TGTGCCAGCAGTGGATGGGAGCAGTTCTTC
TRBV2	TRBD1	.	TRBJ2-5	CASRRQGYLETQYF	TGTGCCAGCCGACGACAGGGGTATCTCGAGACCCAGTACTTC
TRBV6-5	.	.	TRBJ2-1	CASSYSVGGIDNEQFF	TGTGCCAGCAGTTACTCGGTAGGGGGGATAGACAATGAGCAGTTCTTC
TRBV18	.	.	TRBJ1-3	CASSGRTDSSGNTIYF	TGTGCCAGCTCAGGAAGGACGGACAGCTCTGGAAACACCATATATTTT
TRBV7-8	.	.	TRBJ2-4	CASSFLGEGVKNIQYF	TGTGCCAGCAGCTTTCTTGGCGAAGGGGTCAAAAACATTCAGTACTTC
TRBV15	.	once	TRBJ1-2	CATSGTNPPYGYTF	TGTGCCACCAGCGGGACGAACCCCCCCTATGGCTACACCTTC
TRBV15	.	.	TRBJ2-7	CATSISNTYEQYF	TGTGCCACCAGTATCTCGAACACCTACGAGCAGTACTTC
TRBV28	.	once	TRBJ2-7	CASMPSLDRNYEQYF	TGTGCCAGCATGCCATCCCTGGACAGAAACTACGAGCAGTACTTC
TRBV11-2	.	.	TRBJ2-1	CASSTRRDIGPPFNEQFF	TGTGCCAGCAGCACCCGCCGCGACATCGGGCCCCCGTTCAATGAGCAGTTCTTC
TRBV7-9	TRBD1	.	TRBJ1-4	CASSEGPGGGIPTEKLFF	TGTGCCAGCAGCGAGGGGCCAGGGGGCGGGATTCCTACAGAAAAACTGTTTTTT
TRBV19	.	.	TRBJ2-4	CARVGWALAKNIQYF	TGTGCCCGAGTGGGCTGGGCTCTAGCCAAAAACATTCAGTACTTC
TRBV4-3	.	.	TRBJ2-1	CASSLLSDYNEQFF	TGCGCCAGCAGTTTGTTGTCAGACTACAATGAGCAGTTCTTC
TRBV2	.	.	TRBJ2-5	CASSEHRRGPGKETQYF	TGTGCCAGCAGTGAACATAGGAGGGGGCCTGGGAAAGAGACCCAGTACTTC
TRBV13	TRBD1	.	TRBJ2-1	CASSSAQTGAPRNEQFF	TGTGCCAGCAGCTCCGCCCAGACAGGGGCCCCCCGCAATGAGCAGTTCTTC
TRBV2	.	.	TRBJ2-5	CASIGPGETQYF	TGTGCCAGCATTGGTCCGGGAGAGACCCAGTACTTC
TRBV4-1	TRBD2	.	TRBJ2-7	CASSQRGSASGGEQYF	TGCGCCAGCAGCCAACGTGGGAGTGCTAGCGGTGGCGAGCAGTACTTC
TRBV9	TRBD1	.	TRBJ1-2	CASSAGDEDRGDYGYTF	TGTGCCAGCAGCGCCGGGGATGAGGACAGGGGTGACTATGGCTACACCTTC
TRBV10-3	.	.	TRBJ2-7	CAISESIRRGGALDPLGLYEQYF	TGTGCCATCAGTGAGTCAATAAGGCGAGGGGGGGCCCTAGACCCGCTGGGCCTCTACGAGCAGTACTTC
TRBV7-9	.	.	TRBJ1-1	CASSSRDTMNTEAFF	TGTGCCAGCAGTTCCCGTGACACCATGAACACTGAAGCTTTCTTT
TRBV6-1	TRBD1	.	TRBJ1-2	CASSEAETGAYGYTF	TGTGCCAGCAGTGAAGCTGAGACAGGGGCCTATGGCTACACCTTC
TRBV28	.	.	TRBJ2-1	CASNQGGPEQFF	TGTGCCAGCAACCAGGGTGGACCTGAGCAGTTCTTC
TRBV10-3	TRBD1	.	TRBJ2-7	CAITGTGDREQYF	TGTGCCATAACCGGGACAGGGGATCGGGAGCAGTACTTC
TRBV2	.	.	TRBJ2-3	CASSRGGANTDTQYF	TGTGCCAGCAGTCGTGGGGGTGCGAACACAGATACGCAGTATTTT
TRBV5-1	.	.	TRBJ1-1	CASSSSRVNTEAFF	TGCGCCAGCAGCTCTTCGCGGGTTAACACTGAAGCTTTCTTT
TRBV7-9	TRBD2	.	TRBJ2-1	CASSRSGISYNEQFF	TGTGCCAGCAGCCGTAGCGGGATTTCCTACAATGAGCAGTTCTTC
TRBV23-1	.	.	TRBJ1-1	CASSHRSPTNTEAFF	TGCGCCAGCAGTCATCGGTCCCCTACAAACACTGAAGCTTTCTTT
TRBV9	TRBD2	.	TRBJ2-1	CASSSSGTNYNEQFF	TGTGCCAGCAGCTCAAGCGGGACCAACTACAATGAGCAGTTCTTC